These 23 T cell receptor beta chains came from one sample sequenced in a study of CD8+CD57+ T cells in acquired aplastic anemia. Genomic DNA constituted the template upon which TCR beta VDJ and CDR3 profiling was performed. TCRdb reprocessed the reads via MiXCR and lists one record per CDR3 protein. The table includes 150,000 to 200,000 distinct CDR3 sequences, 55% to 80% detected once. Sample: sorted CD4+, CD8+, or CD8+CD57+ T cells (not recorded which) from PBMCs. These receptor sequences come from a human donor in good health.

The V call is TRBV12-3 or TRBV12-4, the J call TRBJ1-1; TRBD1 might be the D (5 bases). The CDR3 consists of 14 residues. The V and J ends lost 5 bases and 3 bases respectively, with 13 bases between them. The CDR3: CASSQRGEHTEAFF. The CDR3 DNA reads as TGTGCCAGCAGTCAAAGAGGGGAGCACACTGAAGCTTTCTTT.

This clonotype was counted only a few times. This chain links TRBV7-3 with TRBJ2-2; D ambiguous. V was cut by 5 bases and J by 8 bases, with 12 bases left in between. Per germline, CDR1 SGHTA and CDR2 FQGTGA. The CDR3 consists of 13 residues. CDR3 residues: CASSPTVTGELFF. In DNA, the CDR3 is TGTGCCAGCAGCCCCACCGTTACAGGGGAGCTGTTTTTT.

This clonotype was picked up many times. V and J are TRBV14 and TRBJ2-2, with TRBD1 identical over 7 bases. Germline trimming cut 0 bases from V and 6 bases from J; bases unmatched to any gene: 7. CDR1 and CDR2 from the germline V gene are SGHDN and FVKESK. The CDR3 length is 16 residues. The chain's CDR3 is CASSQDLNTGAGELFF. Written as DNA, the CDR3 is TGTGCCAGCAGCCAAGATCTAAATACAGGGGCCGGGGAGCTGTTTTTT.

The chain links TRBV20-1 to TRBJ2-7, with 13 bases matching TRBD2. After removal of 4 bases from V and 3 bases from J, the junction contained 6 bases not matched to a gene. The CDR3 is 15 amino acids. CDR1 and CDR2 (germline): DFQATT, SNEGSKA (reference sequence). The CDR3, as DNA: TGCAGTGCTATAGAGCGGACTAGCGGGAGCTACGAGCAGTACTTC. Protein sequence: CSAIERTSGSYEQYF.

The V call is TRBV7-9, the J call TRBJ1-5; the match to TRBD1 covers 7 bases. The trim removed 3 bases at V and 1 base at J, leaving 6 bases unmatched. Per germline, CDR1 SEHNR and CDR2 FQNEAQ (reference sequence). The CDR3 extends over 16 amino acids. CDR3 DNA: TGTGCCAGCAGCTTCTACGGGACAGCCAGCAATCAGCCCCAGCATTTT. Protein: CASSFYGTASNQPQHF.

The chain employs TRBV5-1 and TRBJ1-2; D is unresolved. V shed 0 bases and J shed 0 bases, with 6 bases lying between them. The germline CDR1 and CDR2 sequences are SGHRS and YFSETQ. The CDR3 length is 14 residues. This CDR3 is CASSLEGSNYGYTF. The DNA for the CDR3 is TGCGCCAGCAGCTTGGAGGGTTCTAACTATGGCTACACCTTC.

This clonotype was detected only a few times. This chain joins TRBV27 and TRBJ2-1; 8 bases match TRBD2. Germline V gene data show CDR1 as MNHEY and CDR2 as SMNVEV (reference sequence). The CDR3 sequence is 15 residues long. V gave up 7 bases and J gave up 4 bases; unmatched junction bases: 9. CDR3 coding DNA: TGTGCCAGCAAGAGAACTAGCGGCCTATACAATGAGCAGTTCTTC. This translates into CASKRTSGLYNEQFF.

This clonotype was picked up a small number of times. This chain links TRBV14 with TRBJ2-7; TRBD1 matches at 7 bases. V dropped 4 bases and J dropped 5; count of bases not matched to a gene: 5. The germline gives CDR1 SGHDN, CDR2 FVKESK. The CDR3 has 13 amino acids. CDR3 amino acids: CASSPRQGDEQYF. In DNA, the CDR3 is TGTGCCAGCAGCCCCCGACAGGGCGACGAGCAGTACTTC.

As concerns this clonotype: Just one base apart from a much larger clone, this may be a read error. The rearrangement uses TRBV2 and TRBJ1-6; D gene unclear. This CDR3 region has 13 residues. CDR1 and CDR2 from the germline V gene are SNHLY and FYNNEI. The CDR3 nucleotides are TGTGCCAGCAGCTTACAGTATAATACACCCCTCCACTTT. This translates into CASSLQYNTPLHF.

This clonotype appeared a few times. The V call is TRBV20-1, the J call TRBJ2-7; D ambiguous. V was cut by 1 base and J by 5 bases, with 12 bases left in between. This CDR3 is built from 13 residues. Germline lookup yields CDR1 DFQATT and CDR2 SNEGSKA (reference sequence). In DNA form, the CDR3 reads TGCAGTGCTAGAGCCGCCCTCTATAACGAGCAGTACTTC. The encoded protein is CSARAALYNEQYF.

V is TRBV25-1 and J is TRBJ2-3; D gene uncertain. The CDR3 totals 13 residues. V lost 1 base to trimming and J lost 7 bases, with 9 bases between them. The germline V gene encodes CDR1 MGHDK and CDR2 SYGVNS. This CDR3 is CASSELLAYTQYF. CDR3 sequence (DNA): TGTGCCAGCAGTGAATTATTAGCATATACGCAGTATTTT.

This clonotype was picked up many times. The CDR3 loop is CASNSGLTEAFF. The CDR3 DNA reads as TGTGCCAGTAACTCCGGGCTCACTGAAGCTTTCTTT. The chain is built from TRBV19 and TRBJ1-1; D ambiguous. Germline V gene lookup returns CDR1 LNHDA and CDR2 SQIVND (reference sequence). V lost 7 bases and J lost 4, with 10 bases in between. CDR3 length: 12 amino acids.

This clonotype was found many times. V and J are TRBV12-3 or TRBV12-4 and TRBJ2-7; D perhaps matches TRBD2 (6 bases). Trimming took off 6 bases at V and 3 bases at J, with 18 bases between the two ends. This CDR3 is 15 amino acids long. CDR3 in amino acids: CASSQGQAGLYEQYF. CDR3 nucleotide sequence: TGTGCCAGCAGCCAAGGGCAGGCGGGACTCTACGAGCAGTACTTC.

The V and J genes are TRBV2 and TRBJ1-1; D is ambiguous. This CDR3 region has 17 residues. Germline-derived CDR1 and CDR2 are SNHLY and FYNNEI. With 1 base removed from V and 3 bases from J, the gap between germline ends came to 18 bases. For the CDR3, the DNA is TGTGCCAGCAGTGAAGGGCCCGAACCTTTTACGCACACTGAAGCTTTCTTT. It is translated as CASSEGPEPFTHTEAFF. The full variable domain, in which reference TRBV2 and TRBJ1-1 provide the parts outside the CDR3, is EPEVTQTPSHQVTQMGQEVILRCVPISNHLYFYWYRQILGQKVEFLVSFYNNEISEKSEIFDDQFSVERPDGSNFTLKIRSTKLEDSAMYFCASSEGPEPFTHTEAFFGQGTRLTVV.

Ten or more counts support this clonotype. The chain carries TRBV29-1 and TRBJ2-1; 7 nucleotides agree with TRBD1. The trim removed 3 bases at V and 2 bases at J, leaving 4 bases unmatched. The CDR3 runs 14 residues. The germline V gene has CDR1 SQVTM and CDR2 ANQGSEA. The CDR3 loop is CSVDLGGAYNEQFF. The CDR3 nucleotides read TGCAGCGTTGATCTAGGGGGCGCCTACAATGAGCAGTTCTTC.

J is TRBJ1-1 and V is TRBV20-1; D remains ambiguous. Between the trimmed V and J ends, which lost 5 bases and 1 base, there was a span of 8 bases. CDR3 length: 12 residues. Germline values: CDR1 DFQATT, CDR2 SNEGSKA (reference sequence). The CDR3 here is CSAPEWNTEAFF. The CDR3 DNA sequence: TGCAGTGCTCCTGAGTGGAACACTGAAGCTTTCTTT.

This clonotype was recorded only once. An end of the junction differs from the germline gene, which may be a read error. CDR3 loop: CASSGGTAVAYERYF. CDR3 sequence (DNA): TGTGCCAGTAGTGGAGGGACAGCAGTTGCCTACGAGCGGTACTTC. V and J are TRBV19 and TRBJ2-7, with D maybe TRBD1 (7 bases). The V gene's germline CDR1 is LNHDA and CDR2 SQIVND (reference sequence). This CDR3 region has 15 residues. The full variable domain, completed using reference TRBV19 and TRBJ2-7, is DGGITQSPKYLFRKEGQNVTLSCEQNLNHDAMYWYRQDPGQGLRLIYYSQIVNDFQKGDIAEGYSVSREKKESFPLTVTSAQKNPTAFYLCASSGGTAVAYERYFGPGTRLTVT.

This chain connects TRBV6-1 to TRBJ2-7; D possibly corresponds to TRBD1 (5 bases). V was pared by 7 bases and J by 1 base, with 8 bases between. The CDR3 totals 12 residues. In germline, CDR1 is MNHNS, CDR2 SASEGT. The chain's CDR3 is CASIQGSYEQYF. DNA of the CDR3: TGTGCCAGCATTCAGGGATCCTACGAGCAGTACTTC.

The table lists this clonotype with many counts. The chain couples TRBV20-1 to TRBJ2-1; 13 bases map to TRBD2. The germline V gene encodes CDR1 DFQATT and CDR2 SNEGSKA (reference sequence). Trimming took 0 bases from V and 8 from J; bases not matched to a gene: 13. The CDR3 consists of 18 residues. CDR3 in DNA: TGCAGTGCTAGAGATTCGCCGGGACTAGCGGGAATCCGCGATGAGCAGTTCTTC. Protein product: CSARDSPGLAGIRDEQFF.

The chain is built from TRBV7-6 and TRBJ1-5, with TRBD1 matching over 9 bases. V gave up 3 bases and J gave up 4 bases; unmatched junction bases: 1. Per germline, CDR1 SGHVS and CDR2 FNYEAQ. The CDR3 extends over 14 amino acids. Here the CDR3 reads CASSFGTGNQPQHF. The CDR3 DNA is TGTGCCAGCAGCTTCGGGACAGGGAATCAGCCCCAGCATTTT. Full variable domain (remainder filled in from reference TRBV7-6 and TRBJ1-5): GAGVSQSPRYKVTKRGQDVALRCDPISGHVSLYWYRQALGQGPEFLTYFNYEAQQDKSGLPNDRFSAERPEGSISTLTIQRTEQRDSAMYRCASSFGTGNQPQHFGDGTRLSIL.

J is TRBJ1-2 and V is TRBV9, with D unclear. V lost 3 bases, J lost 5 bases, and 2 bases lay in between. The CDR3 loop spans 10 amino acids. Germline CDR1 SGDLS, CDR2 YYNGEE. CDR3 region: CASSGYGYTF. The CDR3 bases are TGTGCCAGCAGCGGGTATGGCTACACCTTC.

The chain combines TRBV5-1 with TRBJ2-7, with 7 bases that match TRBD2. V gave up 2 bases and J gave up 2 bases; unmatched junction bases: 13. The CDR3 has 17 amino acids. Germline V CDR1 and CDR2: SGHRS, YFSETQ. CDR3 DNA sequence: TGCGCCAGCAGCTTCCAACGGGAGGCCTTTTTAACCTACGAGCAGTACTTC. Amino acids: CASSFQREAFLTYEQYF.

The gene calls are TRBV20-1 and TRBJ2-7; 14 nucleotides agree with TRBD2. The CDR3 extends over 16 amino acids. Germline values: CDR1 DFQATT, CDR2 SNEGSKA (reference sequence). V lost 3 bases to trimming and J lost 5 bases; unmatched junction nucleotides: 9. Here the CDR3 reads CSASPGTSGSSDEQYF. In DNA, the CDR3 is TGCAGTGCTAGTCCGGGGACTAGCGGGAGTTCGGACGAGCAGTACTTC.